These T cell receptor beta chains were read from a single sample in a study of OX40 agonist ivuxolimab in advanced cancers. Measured with immunoSEQ multiplex PCR; TCRdb has only the in-frame clones, and not every one. The table includes about 80,000 clones, around 84% detected once. This specimen consisted of CD4+ or CD8+ T cells sorted from blood, obtained in a trial of the OX40 agonist ivuxolimab. Receptor source: an adult with an advanced solid tumor such as melanoma, head and neck, liver or kidney cancer. Both conserved end residues are part of each CDR3. The order of the fields is V gene, J gene, CDR3 protein.

V gene: TRBV14
J gene: TRBJ1-4
CDR3 protein: CASSLSGGGPREKLFF

V gene: TRBV6-5
J gene: TRBJ2-5
CDR3 protein: CASSYGGLGETQYF

V gene: TRBV11-3
J gene: TRBJ2-1
CDR3 protein: CASSLHRGLNEQFF

V gene: TRBV27
J gene: TRBJ2-7
CDR3 protein: CASRLAPGGYSYEQYF

V gene: TRBV6-5
J gene: TRBJ2-1
CDR3 protein: CASSYVSGGAGNEQFF

V gene: TRBV7-9
J gene: TRBJ2-6
CDR3 protein: CASSLIRGAGANVLTF

V gene: TRBV6-5
J gene: TRBJ1-6
CDR3 protein: CASRRDSYNSPLHF

V gene: TRBV2
J gene: TRBJ1-5
CDR3 protein: CATAPGQQSNQPQHF

V gene: TRBV5-8
J gene: TRBJ2-1
CDR3 protein: CASSGGTSGGYQSFF

V gene: TRBV7-9
J gene: TRBJ1-1
CDR3 protein: CASILGANTEAFF

V gene: TRBV7-9
J gene: TRBJ1-5
CDR3 protein: CASSLGRGQGARGNQPQHF

V gene: TRBV5-1
J gene: TRBJ2-1
CDR3 protein: CASSLGKGYPPLYNEQFF

V gene: TRBV15
J gene: TRBJ1-2
CDR3 protein: CATSILSSVYDSYGYTF

V gene: TRBV11-3
J gene: TRBJ2-7
CDR3 protein: CASSLESGLGYEQYF

V gene: TRBV27
J gene: TRBJ1-1
CDR3 protein: CASSFGRGKDTEAFF

V gene: TRBV13
J gene: TRBJ1-1
CDR3 protein: CASSLEQGLNTEAFF

V gene: TRBV5-1
J gene: TRBJ2-1
CDR3 protein: CASSFTSGGANEQFF

V gene: TRBV4-3
J gene: TRBJ2-7
CDR3 protein: CASGRTGSYEQYF

V gene: TRBV9
J gene: TRBJ2-3
CDR3 protein: CASSVGRGGLADTQYF

V gene: TRBV4-3
J gene: TRBJ2-7
CDR3 protein: CASSQVTPGQGGEQYF

V gene: TRBV19
J gene: TRBJ2-7
CDR3 protein: CASSEYRGTEQYF